This T cell receptor (beta chain) stems from a study of blood T cell repertoires in COVID-19. Study information: Samples taken during acute and convalescent COVID-19 were collected in the United States, Italy and Spain.

The germline gives CDR1 SGHRS, CDR2 YFSETQ. V gave up 2 bases and J gave up 6 bases; unmatched junction bases: 2. The CDR3 is 13 residues long. Authors' data handling: Researchers report that nucleated cell counts were estimated from reference gene primer amplification. Some clones are missing from TCRdb's copy, which holds only in-frame ones; the method was immunoSEQ multiplex PCR. For V, J and clone size, that table is used; D and trimming come from the DNA. This table holds 200,000 to 300,000 clones, about 70% found once. This TCR was sampled from a woman aged 80 or over with acute or convalescent COVID-19. The sequencing sample was made of peripheral blood. The gene calls are TRBV5-1 and TRBJ1-5, with 7 nucleotides matching TRBD1. In DNA, the CDR3 is TGCGCCAGCAGCTTACAGGGGCCTCAGCCCCAGCATTTT. Amino acids: CASSLQGPQPQHF.